This T cell receptor beta chain was sequenced during a study of blood T cell repertoires in COVID-19. V was cut by 3 bases and J by 5 bases, with 13 bases left in between. Germline CDR1 reads MDHEN; CDR2 reads SYDVKM. This CDR3 spans 14 amino acids. Produced via immunoSEQ multiplex PCR; TCRdb's table is partial and in-frame only. The table has around 300,000 clones, 90% seen once. This clonotype was sampled from a woman aged 18-35 years with acute COVID-19. V gene TRBV28 combines with J gene TRBJ1-1; D is possibly TRBD1 (6 bases). The sequenced material came from PBMCs or T cells enriched from blood (not recorded which). CDR3 sequence (DNA): TGTGCCAGCAGTTTGGGGGCGCGGGGGACTGAAGCTTTCTTT. It yields the protein CASSLGARGTEAFF.